This T cell receptor (beta chain) appears in the sequencing data of a study of shared T cell receptors in the human thymus. The V gene's germline CDR1 is SQVTM and CDR2 ANQGSEA. V gave up 2 bases and J gave up 4 bases; unmatched junction bases: 10. This CDR3 contains 17 residues. Data came from immunoSEQ multiplex PCR; TCRdb stores just in-frame clones and leaves some out. The sample lists hundreds of thousands of clones, more than 75% occurring once. These same records also appear under a second study, on human thymus T cells. That work adds: The people who donated were healthy Finnish babies having corrective surgery for congenital heart defects.

The source is a boy younger than two with a congenital heart defect. The V call is TRBV29-1, the J call TRBJ2-1; 11 bases are shared with TRBD2. The sample taken for sequencing was thymocytes. The CDR3 bases are TGCAGCGTTGAACGGTTACTAGCGGGAGAGCGATACAATGAGCAGTTCTTC. It specifies CSVERLLAGERYNEQFF.